Included here is one TCR beta chain sequence, with context. Clones were sequenced by immunoSEQ multiplex PCR, and TCRdb holds only the in-frame ones, with some missing. Of approximately 240,000 clones in the sample, more than 75% were seen once. The data were obtained in a study of blood T cell repertoires in COVID-19. V was clipped by 2 bases and J by 7 bases, with 11 bases between them. Per the germline V gene, CDR1 is MNHEY and CDR2 is SMNVEV (reference sequence). CDR3 size: 13 residues. The sequence came from a man in his fifties or sixties who had recovered from COVID-19. The sample comprised peripheral blood. The chain is built from TRBV27 and TRBJ2-5, with D perhaps TRBD2 (6 bases). The DNA of the CDR3 is TGTGCCAGCAGTTTAGCCAGGGAGGCGACCCAGTACTTC. It is translated as CASSLAREATQYF.